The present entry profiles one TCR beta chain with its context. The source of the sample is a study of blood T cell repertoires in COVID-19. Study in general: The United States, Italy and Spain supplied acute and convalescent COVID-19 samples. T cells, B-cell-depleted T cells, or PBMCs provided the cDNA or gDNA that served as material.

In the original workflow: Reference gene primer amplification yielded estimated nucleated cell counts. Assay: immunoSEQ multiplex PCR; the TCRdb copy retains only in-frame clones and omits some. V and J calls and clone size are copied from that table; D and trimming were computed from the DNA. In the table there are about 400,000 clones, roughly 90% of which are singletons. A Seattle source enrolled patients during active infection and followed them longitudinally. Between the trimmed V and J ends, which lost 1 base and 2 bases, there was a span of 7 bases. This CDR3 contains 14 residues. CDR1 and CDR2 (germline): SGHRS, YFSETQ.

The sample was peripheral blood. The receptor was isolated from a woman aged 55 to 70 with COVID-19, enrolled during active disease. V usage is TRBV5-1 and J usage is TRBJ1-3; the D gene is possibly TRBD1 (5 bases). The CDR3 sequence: CASSLLGAGNTIYF. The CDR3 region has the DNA TGCGCCAGCAGCTTGTTAGGGGCTGGAAACACCATATATTTT.